The 24 T cell receptor beta chains in this list originate from one sample, sequenced in a study of blood T cell repertoires in COVID-19. Produced via immunoSEQ multiplex PCR; TCRdb's table is partial and in-frame only. The table shows over 250,000 clones, with less than 90% occurring only once. Sequencing input: peripheral blood. These receptors originate from a human donor in a cohort sampled during active COVID-19.

V gene TRBV27 combines with J gene TRBJ2-5, with 10 bases that match TRBD2. This CDR3 contains 15 residues. The V gene end was trimmed by 4 bases and the J gene end by 4 bases; junction bases not matched to a gene: 6. The germline CDR1 and CDR2 sequences are MNHEY and SMNVEV (reference sequence). CDR3: CASSYQLAGLETQYF. CDR3 DNA sequence: TGTGCCAGCAGTTACCAACTAGCGGGGCTAGAGACCCAGTACTTC.

The genes are TRBV27 and TRBJ1-2; possible D gene TRBD1, 5 bases. V was pared by 2 bases and J by 5 bases, with 9 bases between. This CDR3 comprises 13 residues. The germline V gene has CDR1 MNHEY and CDR2 SMNVEV (reference sequence). CDR3 sequence reads: CASSLERGYGYTF. The DNA for the CDR3 is TGTGCCAGCAGTTTAGAGCGGGGGTATGGCTACACCTTC.

The rearrangement joins TRBV27 to TRBJ2-1, with D uncertain. CDR1 MNHEY and CDR2 SMNVEV come from the germline V gene (reference sequence). V was clipped by 5 bases and J by 7 bases, with 6 bases between them. This CDR3 region has 11 residues. The CDR3 sequence: CASSIRNEQFF. DNA of the CDR3: TGTGCCAGCAGTATCCGGAATGAGCAGTTCTTC.

The J gene is TRBJ2-7, the V gene TRBV3-1 (or the pseudogene TRBV3-2); 8 bases map to TRBD1. The germline V gene encodes CDR1 LGHDT and CDR2 YNNKEL (reference sequence). CDR3 length: 16 amino acids. J was trimmed by 4 bases and V by 1 base; bases with no gene match: 9. The CDR3 loop reads CASSQVRTGRNYEQYF. CDR3 in DNA: TGTGCCAGCAGCCAAGTCCGGACAGGGCGAAATTACGAGCAGTACTTC.

The V and J genes are TRBV7-9 and TRBJ2-7; 7 positions agree with TRBD1. The CDR3 covers 14 residues. J gave up 4 bases and V 2 bases, and 5 bases lay outside the gene matches. Germline-derived CDR1 and CDR2 are SEHNR and FQNEAQ (reference sequence). The CDR3 region is CASSLMGQTYEQYF. CDR3 DNA: TGTGCCAGCAGCTTAATGGGACAGACTTACGAGCAGTACTTC. Combining the CDR3 with reference TRBV7-9 and TRBJ2-7 gives the whole variable domain DTGVSQNPRHKITKRGQNVTFRCDPISEHNRLYWYRQTLGQGPEFLTYFQNEAQLEKSRLLSDRFSAERPKGSFSTLEIQRTEQGDSAMYLCASSLMGQTYEQYFGPGTRLTVT.

The chain joins TRBV15 to TRBJ2-1, with TRBD1 matching 12 bases. The CDR3 has 16 residues. CDR1 is LNHNV and CDR2 is YYDKDF in the germline V gene (reference sequence). V lost 1 base to trimming and J lost 9 bases; unmatched junction nucleotides: 7. CDR3 DNA: TGTGCCACCAGCAGAGGGGACAGGGGGCGAGTTGGTGAGCAGTTCTTC. Amino acid sequence: CATSRGDRGRVGEQFF.

The chain couples TRBV6-6 to TRBJ2-6; a weak D match, TRBD2 (5 bases). The CDR3 spans 16 residues. CDR1 is MNHNY and CDR2 is SVGAGI in the germline V gene (reference sequence). The germline V and J ends were trimmed by 4 bases and 0 bases, with 10 bases remaining between them. The DNA for the CDR3 is TGTGCCAGCAGTTCCCCGGGAAACTCTGGGGCCAACGTCCTGACTTTC. It translates to CASSSPGNSGANVLTF.

V gene TRBV14 combines with J gene TRBJ2-7; D not certain. V was trimmed by 1 base and J by 0 bases, leaving 10 bases between them. The germline CDR1 and CDR2 sequences are SGHDN and FVKESK. The CDR3 has 15 residues. The CDR3 DNA is TGTGCCAGCAGCCAAGCAACCGACAACTCCTACGAGCAGTACTTC. It encodes CASSQATDNSYEQYF.

The sample holds one count of this clone. CDR3 loop: CASSLVLGTSTDTQYF. The CDR3 region has the DNA TGTGCCAGCAGCTTGGTTCTGGGGACTAGCACAGATACGCAGTATTTT. The genes are TRBV5-6 and TRBJ2-3, with D possibly matching TRBD2 (6 bases). This CDR3 has 16 amino acids. Germline CDR1 reads SGHDT; CDR2 reads YYEEEE. The V end lost 0 bases, the J end lost 0 bases, and 11 bases lay between the germline ends.

This clone has a single count. The genes are TRBV7-3 and TRBJ2-1, with D possibly being TRBD2 (5 bases). Germline assignment: CDR1 SGHTA and CDR2 FQGTGA. This CDR3 has 15 residues. Deletions cut 5 bases from V and 6 bases from J, with 17 bases between. The CDR3 loop reads CASSPKAGVGNEQFF. In DNA, the CDR3 is TGTGCCAGCAGCCCAAAGGCGGGTGTAGGCAATGAGCAGTTCTTC. The variable domain in full, with the rest retrieved from reference TRBV7-3 and TRBJ2-1, is GAGVSQTPSNKVTEKGKYVELRCDPISGHTALYWYRQSLGQGPEFLIYFQGTGAADDSGLPNDRFFAVRPEGSVSTLKIQRTERGDSAVYLCASSPKAGVGNEQFFGPGTRLTVL.

The chain has TRBV5-1 and TRBJ2-3; TRBD2 matches at 11 bases. The V gene end was trimmed by 0 bases and the J gene end by 4 bases; junction bases not matched to a gene: 4. This CDR3 is built from 16 residues. CDR1 is SGHRS and CDR2 is YFSETQ in the germline V gene. The CDR3 DNA sequence: TGCGCCAGCAGCTTGGATAGCGGGAGGGCCGCAGATACGCAGTATTTT. Its protein is CASSLDSGRAADTQYF.

V and J are TRBV7-2 and TRBJ1-2; TRBD1 aligns across 9 bases. The CDR3 extends over 15 amino acids. The J segment lost 4 bases and the V segment lost 4 bases, leaving 7 bases of the junction unmatched. CDR1 is SGHTA and CDR2 is FQGNSA in the germline V gene. CDR3 protein: CASSWTGATSYGYTF. The DNA for the CDR3 is TGTGCCAGCAGCTGGACAGGGGCGACTTCCTATGGCTACACCTTC.

The V gene is TRBV7-2, the J gene TRBJ2-1; tentative D call: TRBD2 (5 bases). The CDR3 runs to 13 residues. V was trimmed by 6 bases and J by 5 bases, leaving 11 bases between them. Germline V gene sequence: CDR1 SGHTA, CDR2 FQGNSA. CDR3 in DNA: TGTGCCAGCAGGGGAGTTGGGCACAATGAGCAGTTCTTC. Its protein product is CASRGVGHNEQFF. Full variable domain (remainder filled in from reference TRBV7-2 and TRBJ2-1): GAGVSQSPSNKVTEKGKDVELRCDPISGHTALYWYRQSLGQGLEFLIYFQGNSAPDKSGLPSDRFSAERTGGSVSTLTIQRTQQEDSAVYLCASRGVGHNEQFFGPGTRLTVL.

The chain links TRBV7-8 to TRBJ2-7; D not certain. CDR3 length: 11 residues. With 6 bases removed from V and 6 bases from J, the gap between germline ends came to 9 bases. Germline CDR1 SGHVS, CDR2 FQNEAQ. The CDR3 bases are TGTGCCAGCAGTTTCGAGTTCGAGCAGTACTTC. Translating it yields CASSFEFEQYF.

This clone has a single count. The J gene is TRBJ2-1, the V gene TRBV5-4; TRBD1 might be the D (6 bases). Per the germline V gene, CDR1 is SGHNT and CDR2 is YYREEE (reference sequence). This CDR3 contains 15 residues. V lost 4 bases to trimming and J lost 3 bases, with 14 bases between them. CDR3 DNA sequence: TGTGCCAGCAGCCCTAGACAGGACATCTACAATGAGCAGTTCTTC. It translates to CASSPRQDIYNEQFF.

This rearrangement joins TRBV5-1 to TRBJ2-2, with TRBD1 matching 7 bases. Germline V gives CDR1 SGHRS, CDR2 YFSETQ. The CDR3 extends over 14 amino acids. V trimming: 5 bases; J trimming: 4 bases; junction bases outside the gene matches: 5. The CDR3 DNA is TGCGCCAGCAGACCCGACAGGGCCACCGGGGAGCTGTTTTTT. Its protein is CASRPDRATGELFF. Variable domain in full (rest from reference TRBV5-1 and TRBJ2-2): KAGVTQTPRYLIKTRGQQVTLSCSPISGHRSVSWYQQTPGQGLQFLFEYFSETQRNKGNFPGRFSGRQFSNSRSEMNVSTLELGDSALYLCASRPDRATGELFFGEGSRLTVL.

The rearrangement links TRBV9 to TRBJ2-3; the match to TRBD1 covers 7 bases. Trimming at V came to 4 bases and at J to 4 bases, leaving 9 bases not matched to a gene. CDR3 length: 15 amino acids. Germline lookup yields CDR1 SGDLS and CDR2 YYNGEE. CDR3 sequence reads: CASSPQGLEADTQYF. The DNA of the CDR3 is TGTGCCAGCAGCCCACAGGGGCTTGAGGCAGATACGCAGTATTTT.

The chain carries TRBV18 and TRBJ1-2; 8 bases fit TRBD1. CDR1 is KGHSH, CDR2 LQKENI, per germline. With 4 bases clipped from V and 8 bases from J, the junction kept 6 bases outside the gene matches. CDR3 length: 13 amino acids. The CDR3 bases are TGTGCCAGCTCACTTCAGGGGGCAGAAGGCTACACCTTC. Amino acid sequence: CASSLQGAEGYTF.

V usage is TRBV6-2 or TRBV6-3 and J usage is TRBJ2-7; TRBD2 is a possible D gene (6 bases). CDR3 length equals 16 residues. From germline, CDR1 is MNHEY and CDR2 SVGEGT. Between the trimmed V and J ends, which lost 0 bases and 3 bases, there was a span of 15 bases. The chain's CDR3 is CASSYSTGLLNYEQYF. The DNA of the CDR3 is TGTGCCAGCAGTTACTCGACCGGACTACTAAACTACGAGCAGTACTTC.

J is TRBJ1-2 and V is TRBV29-1, with TRBD1 as a possible D gene (6 bases). CDR3 size: 11 residues. V lost 7 bases, J lost 8 bases, and 14 bases lay in between. The germline V gene has CDR1 SQVTM and CDR2 ANQGSEA. CDR3 coding DNA: TGCAGCGCCGCCGGCGGGGGCGGCTACACCTTC. As protein: CSAAGGGGYTF.

As to this clone: Additional DNA sequences in this sample encode the identical CDR3. V and J are TRBV7-2 and TRBJ2-1; D uncertain. The CDR3 covers 12 residues. Trimming stripped 2 bases from V and 4 bases from J, with 3 bases between. CDR1 and CDR2 (germline): SGHTA, FQGNSA. CDR3 in DNA: TGTGCCAGCAGCTTATCATACAATGAGCAGTTCTTC. It translates to CASSLSYNEQFF.

The sample holds a few counts of this clone. The genes are TRBV19 and TRBJ2-4; 10 nucleotides match TRBD1. The germline gives CDR1 LNHDA, CDR2 SQIVND (reference sequence). After removal of 9 bases from V and 9 bases from J, the junction contained 11 bases not matched to a gene. This CDR3 is 14 amino acids long. The CDR3 loop is CASRTGGPGAIQYF. CDR3 DNA sequence: TGTGCCAGCCGGACAGGGGGGCCCGGGGCCATTCAGTACTTC. Full variable domain (rest looked up from reference TRBV19 and TRBJ2-4): DGGITQSPKYLFRKEGQNVTLSCEQNLNHDAMYWYRQDPGQGLRLIYYSQIVNDFQKGDIAEGYSVSREKKESFPLTVTSAQKNPTAFYLCASRTGGPGAIQYFGAGTRLSVL.

The chain has TRBV28 and TRBJ1-5, with D hard to call. The CDR3 has 11 amino acids. Deletions cut 6 bases from V and 4 bases from J, with 4 bases between. Germline V gene sequence: CDR1 MDHEN, CDR2 SYDVKM. The CDR3: CASRTNQPQHF. The CDR3 DNA is TGTGCCAGCAGGACAAATCAGCCCCAGCATTTT.

The genes are TRBV2 and TRBJ1-3; perhaps TRBD1 as D (6 bases). V dropped 6 bases and J dropped 2 bases, with 11 bases sitting between them. The CDR3 has 14 amino acids. In germline, CDR1 is SNHLY, CDR2 FYNNEI. The CDR3 nucleotides are TGTGCCAGCAGGGACGGACAGACTGGAAACACCATATATTTT. This encodes CASRDGQTGNTIYF.